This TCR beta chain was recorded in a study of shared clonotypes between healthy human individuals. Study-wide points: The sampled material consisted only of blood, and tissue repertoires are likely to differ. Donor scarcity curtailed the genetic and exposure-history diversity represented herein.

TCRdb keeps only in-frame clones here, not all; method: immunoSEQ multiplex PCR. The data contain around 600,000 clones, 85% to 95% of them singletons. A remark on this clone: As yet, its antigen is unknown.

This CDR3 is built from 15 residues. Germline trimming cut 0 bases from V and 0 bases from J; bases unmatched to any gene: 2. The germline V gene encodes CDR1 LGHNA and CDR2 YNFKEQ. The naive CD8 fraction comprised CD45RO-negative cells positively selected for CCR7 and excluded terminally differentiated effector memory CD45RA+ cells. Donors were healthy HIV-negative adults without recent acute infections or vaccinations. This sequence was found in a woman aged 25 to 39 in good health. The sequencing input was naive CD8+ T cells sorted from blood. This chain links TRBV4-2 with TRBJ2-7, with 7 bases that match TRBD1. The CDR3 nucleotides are TGTGCCAGCAGCCAAGATCCAGGGGGCTCCTACGAGCAGTACTTC. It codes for CASSQDPGGSYEQYF.